Each of the 17 T cell receptor beta chains below was sequenced from the same sample in a study of T-cell memory formation after mild COVID-19. TCRdb analysed the 5' RACE reads with MiXCR anew, one entry per CDR3 protein. The sample carries 400,000 or so distinct CDR3 sequences, 15% to 20% recorded once. What was sequenced was PBMCs or a T cell subset sorted from them (not recorded which). The receptors come from an adult woman who had mild COVID-19 (a few samples of this study predate the infection). Cell type and time point are not known.

The CDR3 DNA follows: TGTGCCAGCACCCTGGCCAGGACTAGCGGACAAGAGACCCAGTACTTC. Translation gives CASTLARTSGQETQYF. The rearrangement links TRBV12-3 or TRBV12-4 to TRBJ2-5, with 10 bases lining up with TRBD2. With 7 bases clipped from V and 2 bases from J, the junction kept 10 bases outside the gene matches. The CDR3 totals 16 residues.

This clonotype was observed a handful of times. The chain combines TRBV12-3 or TRBV12-4 with TRBJ2-1; tentatively, D is TRBD2 (6 bases). The V gene lost 4 bases and the J gene lost 8 bases, with 21 bases spanning the gap. This CDR3 spans 16 amino acids. CDR3 sequence (DNA): TGTGCCAGCAGTTCCCCGCGAGCGAAAACGGGGGATGAGCAGTTCTTC. Its translation: CASSSPRAKTGDEQFF.

This clonotype was observed a few times. The V and J genes are TRBV6-5 and TRBJ2-3, with 7 bases matching TRBD1. J gave up 0 bases and V 2 bases, and 2 bases lay outside the gene matches. This CDR3 has 15 residues. Germline V gene lookup returns CDR1 MNHEY and CDR2 SVGAGI. CDR3 residues: CASSYEGASTDTQYF. The CDR3 DNA is TGTGCCAGCAGTTACGAGGGGGCAAGCACAGATACGCAGTATTTT.

The chain recombines TRBV7-2 with TRBJ2-4; tentative D call: TRBD2 (6 bases). In germline, CDR1 is SGHTA, CDR2 FQGNSA. V was trimmed by 5 bases and J by 8 bases, leaving 13 bases between them. The CDR3 sequence is 13 residues long. The CDR3 reads CASSPSPGDIQYF. The CDR3 coding sequence is TGTGCCAGCAGCCCCAGCCCGGGGGACATTCAGTACTTC.

The chain has TRBV6-4 and TRBJ2-3, with TRBD1 matching 7 bases. Germline assignment: CDR1 MRHNA and CDR2 SNTAGT. The CDR3 consists of 15 residues. With V trimmed by 4 bases and J by 3 bases, 7 bases remained unmatched. This CDR3 reads CASSVETGSTDTQYF. CDR3 nucleotides: TGTGCCAGCAGTGTCGAGACAGGGTCGACAGATACGCAGTATTTT.

This clonotype was seen more than once but under ten times. The chain links TRBV20-1 to TRBJ1-1; the D gene is possibly TRBD1 (5 bases). Trimming shortened V by 1 base and J by 3 bases, and 9 bases separated the two germline ends. Germline V gene data show CDR1 as DFQATT and CDR2 as SNEGSKA (reference sequence). This CDR3 is built from 13 residues. The CDR3 sequence is CSARAEGDTEAFF. The CDR3 DNA is TGCAGTGCTAGAGCGGAAGGGGACACTGAAGCTTTCTTT.

Only a few counts were recorded for this clonotype. The chain has TRBV4-1 and TRBJ1-1, with TRBD1 matching over 7 bases. Trimming took 4 bases from V and 1 from J; bases not matched to a gene: 9. The germline V gene encodes CDR1 MGHRA and CDR2 YSYEKL. CDR3 length equals 16 residues. The CDR3 protein is CASSRGRTGSNTEAFF. CDR3 in DNA: TGCGCCAGCAGCCGGGGCCGGACAGGTTCGAACACTGAAGCTTTCTTT.

This chain links TRBV4-1 with TRBJ2-5, with 7 bases identical to TRBD2. J gave up 5 bases and V 2 bases, and 8 bases lay outside the gene matches. This CDR3 has 15 amino acids. The V gene's germline CDR1 is MGHRA and CDR2 YSYEKL. In DNA, the CDR3 is TGCGCCAGCAGCCAAAGATACGCGGGAGTGGAGACCCAGTACTTC. Protein sequence: CASSQRYAGVETQYF.

The chain is built from TRBV5-1 and TRBJ2-3; the D gene is possibly TRBD2 (6 bases). The CDR3 is 14 residues long. The V gene lost 2 bases and the J gene lost 6 bases, with 13 bases spanning the gap. CDR1 is SGHRS, CDR2 YFSETQ, per germline. CDR3: CASSFNAGRDTQYF. The CDR3 DNA sequence: TGCGCCAGCAGCTTCAATGCGGGAAGGGATACGCAGTATTTT.

This chain connects TRBV20-1 to TRBJ2-3; the match to TRBD2 covers 7 bases. With 0 bases clipped from V and 0 bases from J, the junction kept 3 bases outside the gene matches. Germline V lookup: CDR1 DFQATT, CDR2 SNEGSKA (reference sequence). This CDR3 region has 15 residues. The CDR3 DNA follows: TGCAGTGCTAGAGATCTAGCGGAAAGCACAGATACGCAGTATTTT. This encodes CSARDLAESTDTQYF.

V and J are TRBV5-1 and TRBJ2-5; D is possibly TRBD2 (6 bases). The CDR3 extends over 14 amino acids. Trimming stripped 1 base from V and 3 bases from J, with 10 bases between. Germline V gene lookup returns CDR1 SGHRS and CDR2 YFSETQ. The DNA for the CDR3 is TGCGCCAGCAGCTTGAAGAGGAGGGAAGAGACCCAGTACTTC. This gives the protein CASSLKRREETQYF.

The chain combines TRBV27 with TRBJ2-5, with TRBD2 matching over 8 bases. CDR3 size: 13 residues. Germline V lookup: CDR1 MNHEY, CDR2 SMNVEV (reference sequence). The CDR3 DNA reads as TGTGCGGGGCGAGGTGCGGGAGGAGAGACCCAGTACTTC. This translates into CAGRGAGGETQYF.

DNA for the CDR3: TGCAGCGTGGGACTAGCGGGAGAGACCCAGTACTTC. Its protein product is CSVGLAGETQYF. The chain carries TRBV29-1 and TRBJ2-5, with 12 bases that match TRBD2. The CDR3 extends over 12 amino acids. Trimming at V came to 6 bases and at J to 4 bases, leaving 0 bases not matched to a gene. Germline CDR1 is SQVTM and CDR2 is ANQGSEA.

The V and J genes are TRBV19 and TRBJ2-7, with D tentatively TRBD1 (6 bases). Germline CDR1 LNHDA, CDR2 SQIVND (reference sequence). The CDR3 is 13 residues long. Deletions cut 1 base from V and 4 bases from J, with 8 bases between. CDR3 sequence (DNA): TGTGCCAGTAGTATAGCCGGACAGTACGAGCAGTACTTC. This codes for CASSIAGQYEQYF.

The V gene is TRBV30, the J gene TRBJ2-5, with TRBD1 matching 9 bases. The CDR3 contains 14 residues. The germline V gene encodes CDR1 GTSNPN and CDR2 SVGIG (reference sequence). V lost 2 bases to trimming and J lost 5 bases; unmatched junction nucleotides: 6. The CDR3 sequence: CAWSLGTGRETQYF. CDR3 nucleotides: TGTGCCTGGAGTCTCGGGACAGGGAGGGAGACCCAGTACTTC.

This clonotype came up many times. Here the CDR3 DNA reads TGCAGTGCTAGTGTACCGAACACCGGGGAGCTGTTTTTT. Amino acid sequence: CSASVPNTGELFF. V gene TRBV20-1 combines with J gene TRBJ2-2; D gene ambiguous. Germline V CDR1 and CDR2: DFQATT, SNEGSKA (reference sequence). Between the trimmed V and J ends, which lost 3 bases and 0 bases, there was a span of 5 bases. This CDR3 is 13 amino acids long.

The gene calls are TRBV30 and TRBJ1-2; 7 bases fit TRBD1. Germline V gene data show CDR1 as GTSNPN and CDR2 as SVGIG (reference sequence). The V gene end was trimmed by 4 bases and the J gene end by 1 base; junction bases not matched to a gene: 12. The CDR3 spans 16 residues. CDR3 protein: CAWNGQAVGFNYGYTF. DNA of the CDR3: TGTGCCTGGAACGGACAGGCGGTAGGATTTAACTATGGCTACACCTTC.